Each of the 15 T cell receptor beta chains below was sequenced from the same sample in a study of early T cells in non-severe SARS-CoV-2 infection. Using its own MiXCR run on the 5' RACE reads, TCRdb lists one record per CDR3 protein. The data show about 56,000 distinct CDR3 sequences, with approximately 16% seen just once and roughly 4.3% held by the top ten. The sample was whole blood, taken at baseline. These receptors were taken from an adult who was a healthcare worker with PCR-confirmed SARS-CoV-2 infection or an uninfected control (not recorded which).

This clonotype was counted only a few times. The rearrangement links TRBV5-1 to TRBJ2-7; 9 nucleotides match TRBD1. The CDR3 is 15 amino acids. The germline V gene has CDR1 SGHRS and CDR2 YFSETQ. V dropped 2 bases and J dropped 3; count of bases not matched to a gene: 6. The CDR3 DNA reads as TGCGCCAGCAGCTTAACGGACAGGGGAAGCTACGAGCAGTACTTC. Its translation: CASSLTDRGSYEQYF.

This sequence joins TRBV5-1 and TRBJ2-5; 7 bases fit TRBD1. The CDR3 is 12 residues long. Trimming cost V 7 bases and J 5 bases; bases outside gene matches: 5. Germline V gives CDR1 SGHRS, CDR2 YFSETQ. DNA for the CDR3: TGCGCCAGCGCCCAGGGGGTCGAGACCCAGTACTTC. Residues: CASAQGVETQYF.

This sequence joins TRBV20-1 and TRBJ2-7; 9 nucleotides align to TRBD2. Germline CDR1 is DFQATT and CDR2 is SNEGSKA (reference sequence). The CDR3 totals 15 residues. Trimming removed 4 bases from V and 5 bases from J; junction bases left unmatched: 12. Written as DNA, the CDR3 is TGCAGTGCTACGCGGGGGGGACGGATGGAAAACGAGCAGTACTTC. Residues: CSATRGGRMENEQYF.

For this clonotype: The junction differs from germline at one of its ends, possibly a read error. The rearrangement joins TRBV19 to TRBJ2-3, with no clear D. Germline CDR1 LNHDA, CDR2 SQIVND (reference sequence). The CDR3 sequence is 14 residues long. The CDR3 here is CASSIGFLADMQYF. DNA for the CDR3: TGTGCCAGTAGTATCGGCTTTTTGGCAGATATGCAGTATTTT.

This clonotype was observed a few times. This chain uses TRBV12-3 or TRBV12-4 with TRBJ1-5, with TRBD1 matching 7 bases. This CDR3 contains 15 residues. Germline trimming cut 3 bases from V and 3 bases from J; bases unmatched to any gene: 5. As DNA, the CDR3 is TGTGCCAGCAGTTTCGGACAGGTCCTCAATCAGCCCCAGCATTTT. Protein sequence: CASSFGQVLNQPQHF.

The V call is TRBV5-1, the J call TRBJ2-7; TRBD1 matches at 10 bases. From germline, CDR1 is SGHRS and CDR2 YFSETQ. V was pared by 3 bases and J by 3 bases, with 0 bases of the junction left unmatched. The CDR3 totals 13 residues. In DNA form, the CDR3 reads TGCGCCAGCAGCTGGGACAGGGGCTACGAGCAGTACTTC. Amino acid sequence: CASSWDRGYEQYF.

V gene TRBV9 combines with J gene TRBJ2-1; D gene uncertain. The CDR3 runs to 14 residues. Germline CDR1 and CDR2: SGDLS and YYNGEE. V lost 0 bases and J lost 8, with 12 bases in between. CDR3: CASSVGLLGDEQFF. For the CDR3, the DNA is TGTGCCAGCAGCGTAGGGTTGCTGGGCGATGAGCAGTTCTTC.

The chain couples TRBV12-3 or TRBV12-4 to TRBJ1-2; 9 bases agree with TRBD1. V shed 3 bases, J shed 9 bases, and the junction held 5 bases outside the gene matches. The CDR3 runs to 13 residues. CDR3 bases: TGTGCCAGCAGTTTCTCGGGACAGGGACGCTACACCTTC. Encoded protein: CASSFSGQGRYTF.

This clonotype was counted a few times. The chain links TRBV3-1 to TRBJ2-1, with TRBD1 matching 8 bases. Germline trimming cut 2 bases from V and 5 bases from J; bases unmatched to any gene: 5. Germline lookup yields CDR1 LGHDT and CDR2 YNNKEL (reference sequence). The CDR3 loop spans 15 amino acids. The CDR3 loop reads CASSQPETGDNEQFF. DNA for the CDR3: TGTGCCAGCAGCCAACCGGAGACAGGGGACAATGAGCAGTTCTTC.

The rearrangement links TRBV9 to TRBJ2-2; 10 nucleotides align to TRBD1. V gave up 0 bases and J gave up 3 bases; unmatched junction bases: 2. Looked up from germline, CDR1 is SGDLS and CDR2 is YYNGEE. This CDR3 is built from 16 residues. The CDR3 sequence: CASSVAGTGDTGELFF. DNA of the CDR3: TGTGCCAGCAGCGTAGCTGGGACAGGGGACACCGGGGAGCTGTTTTTT. The full variable domain, completed using reference TRBV9 and TRBJ2-2, is DSGVTQTPKHLITATGQRVTLRCSPRSGDLSVYWYQQSLDQGLQFLIQYYNGEERAKGNILERFSAQQFPDLHSELNLSSLELGDSALYFCASSVAGTGDTGELFFGEGSRLTVL.

V is TRBV4-2 and J is TRBJ2-7; D perhaps matches TRBD2 (5 bases). The length of the CDR3 is 15 residues. Trimming removed 1 base at V and 2 bases at J, with 12 bases between. Germline V gives CDR1 LGHNA, CDR2 YNFKEQ. CDR3 sequence reads: CASSQAGKLTYEQYF. CDR3 coding DNA: TGTGCCAGCAGCCAAGCGGGGAAGTTAACCTACGAGCAGTACTTC.

In this sample, this clonotype turned up a few times. The chain uses TRBV11-1 and TRBJ2-7; D possibly uses TRBD1 or TRBD2 (5 bases each). V lost 5 bases to trimming and J lost 4 bases, with 18 bases between them. This CDR3 has 15 residues. Per germline, CDR1 SGHAT and CDR2 FQDESV (reference sequence). The CDR3 loop reads CASSPASLGTYEQYF. CDR3 in DNA: TGTGCCAGCAGCCCGGCTAGCCTCGGGACGTACGAGCAGTACTTC.

The V gene is TRBV21-1, the J gene TRBJ1-2; the table's D gene call, TRBD1, was not cross checked with the DNA. TRBV21-1 is listed as a pseudogene. This CDR3 has 17 residues. The CDR3 reads CASSTRQSHRRNYGYTF. CDR3 sequence (DNA): TGTGCCAGCAGCACCCGACAGAGTCATAGACGTAACTATGGCTACACCTTC.

This clonotype has at least ten counts. The chain combines TRBV5-1 with TRBJ2-2; possibly TRBD2 for D (7 bases). The CDR3 consists of 16 residues. Per the germline V gene, CDR1 is SGHRS and CDR2 is YFSETQ. Trimming left V 4 bases short and J 3 bases short, with 16 bases between. CDR3 nucleotides: TGCGCCAGCAGCCCTCTGGGGGGGGCCGACACCGGGGAGCTGTTTTTT. Its protein is CASSPLGGADTGELFF. Full variable domain (rest looked up from reference TRBV5-1 and TRBJ2-2): KAGVTQTPRYLIKTRGQQVTLSCSPISGHRSVSWYQQTPGQGLQFLFEYFSETQRNKGNFPGRFSGRQFSNSRSEMNVSTLELGDSALYLCASSPLGGADTGELFFGEGSRLTVL.

This clonotype appeared a few times. The J gene is TRBJ1-5, the V gene TRBV12-3 or TRBV12-4, with 9 bases fitting TRBD1. The CDR3 is made up of 17 amino acids. Germline trimming cut 5 bases from V and 0 bases from J; bases unmatched to any gene: 8. The CDR3: CASSPTGGPDSNQPQHF. The CDR3 nucleotides read TGTGCCAGCAGTCCTACAGGGGGCCCAGATAGCAATCAGCCCCAGCATTTT.